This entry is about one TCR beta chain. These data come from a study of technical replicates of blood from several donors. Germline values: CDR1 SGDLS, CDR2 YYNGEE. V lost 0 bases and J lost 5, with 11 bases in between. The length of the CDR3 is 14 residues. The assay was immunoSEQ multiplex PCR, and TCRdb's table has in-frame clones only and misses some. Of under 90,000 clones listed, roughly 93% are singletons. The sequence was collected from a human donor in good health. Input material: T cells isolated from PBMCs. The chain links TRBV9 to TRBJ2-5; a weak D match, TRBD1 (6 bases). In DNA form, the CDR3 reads TGTGCCAGCAGCGTAGCGACAGGTGGGGAGACCCAGTACTTC. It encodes CASSVATGGETQYF.